This TCR beta chain appears in the sequencing data of a study of technical replicates of blood from several donors. This table comes from immunoSEQ multiplex PCR, and its TCRdb copy is limited to in-frame clones, with some not included. The sample contains 65,000 to 80,000 clones, roughly 97% of which appear only once. After removal of 2 bases from V and 6 bases from J, the junction contained 9 bases not matched to a gene. The CDR3 covers 16 residues. The germline V gene encodes CDR1 SGHTA and CDR2 FQGTGA. The sequenced material came from T cells isolated from PBMCs. This TCR came from a human donor in good health. The V call is TRBV7-3, the J call TRBJ2-1; TRBD2 aligns across 8 bases. For the CDR3, the DNA is TGTGCCAGCAGCTTAGGTCGTGGGACTAGTCTCAATGAGCAGTTCTTC. It codes for CASSLGRGTSLNEQFF.